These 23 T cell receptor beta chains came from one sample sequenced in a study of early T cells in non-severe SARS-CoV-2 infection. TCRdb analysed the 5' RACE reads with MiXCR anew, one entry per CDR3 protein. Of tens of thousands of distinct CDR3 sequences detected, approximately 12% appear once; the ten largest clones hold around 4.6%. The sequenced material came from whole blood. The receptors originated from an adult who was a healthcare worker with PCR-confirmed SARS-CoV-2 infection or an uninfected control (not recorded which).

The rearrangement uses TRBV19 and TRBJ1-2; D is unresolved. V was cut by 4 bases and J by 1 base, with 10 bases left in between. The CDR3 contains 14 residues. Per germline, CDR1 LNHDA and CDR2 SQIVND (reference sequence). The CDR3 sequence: CASSTGRSNYGYTF. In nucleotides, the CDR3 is TGTGCCAGTAGTACGGGGAGAAGTAACTATGGCTACACCTTC. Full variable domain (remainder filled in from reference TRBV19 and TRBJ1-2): DGGITQSPKYLFRKEGQNVTLSCEQNLNHDAMYWYRQDPGQGLRLIYYSQIVNDFQKGDIAEGYSVSREKKESFPLTVTSAQKNPTAFYLCASSTGRSNYGYTFGSGTRLTVV.

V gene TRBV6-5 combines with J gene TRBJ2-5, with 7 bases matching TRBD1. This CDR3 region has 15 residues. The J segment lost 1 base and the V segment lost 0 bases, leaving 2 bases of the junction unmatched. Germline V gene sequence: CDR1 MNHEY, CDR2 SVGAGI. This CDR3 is CASSYSAGGQETQYF. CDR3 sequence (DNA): TGTGCCAGCAGTTACTCAGCAGGGGGCCAAGAGACCCAGTACTTC.

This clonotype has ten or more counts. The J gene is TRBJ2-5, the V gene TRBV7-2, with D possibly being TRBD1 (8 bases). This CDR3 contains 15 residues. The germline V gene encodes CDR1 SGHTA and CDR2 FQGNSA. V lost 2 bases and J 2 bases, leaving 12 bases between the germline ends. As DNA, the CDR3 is TGTGCCAGCAGCTTAAACAGGGGGGGTCAAGAGACCCAGTACTTC. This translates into CASSLNRGGQETQYF. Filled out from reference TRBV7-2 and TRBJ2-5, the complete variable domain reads GAGVSQSPSNKVTEKGKDVELRCDPISGHTALYWYRQSLGQGLEFLIYFQGNSAPDKSGLPSDRFSAERTGGSVSTLTIQRTQQEDSAVYLCASSLNRGGQETQYFGPGTRLLVL.

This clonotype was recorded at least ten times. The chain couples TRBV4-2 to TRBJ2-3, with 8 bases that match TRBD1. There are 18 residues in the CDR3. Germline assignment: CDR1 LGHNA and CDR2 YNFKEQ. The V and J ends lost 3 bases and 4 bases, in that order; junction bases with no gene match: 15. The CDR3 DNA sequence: TGTGCCAGCAGCCAGGACAGGGTGAAGTTGGGGCTAGCAGATACGCAGTATTTT. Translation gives CASSQDRVKLGLADTQYF.

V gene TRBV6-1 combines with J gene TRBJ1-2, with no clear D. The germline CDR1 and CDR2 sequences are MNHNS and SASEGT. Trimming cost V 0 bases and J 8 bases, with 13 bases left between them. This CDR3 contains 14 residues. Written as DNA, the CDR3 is TGTGCCAGCAGTGAAGCTGGGCAGCGCGGGGGCTACACCTTC. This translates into CASSEAGQRGGYTF.

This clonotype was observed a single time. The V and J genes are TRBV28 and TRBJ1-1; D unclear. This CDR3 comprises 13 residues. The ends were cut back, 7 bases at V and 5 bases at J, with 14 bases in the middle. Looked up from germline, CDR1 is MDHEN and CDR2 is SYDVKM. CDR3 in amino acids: CASIAAGRTEAFF. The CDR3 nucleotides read TGTGCCAGCATCGCGGCAGGCCGGACTGAAGCTTTCTTT.

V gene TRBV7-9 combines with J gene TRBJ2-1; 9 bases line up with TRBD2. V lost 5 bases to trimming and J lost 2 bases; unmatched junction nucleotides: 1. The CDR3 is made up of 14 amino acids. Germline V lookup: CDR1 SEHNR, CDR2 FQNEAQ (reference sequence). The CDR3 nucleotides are TGTGCCAGCAGCCCTAGCGGGGCCTACAATGAGCAGTTCTTC. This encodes CASSPSGAYNEQFF.

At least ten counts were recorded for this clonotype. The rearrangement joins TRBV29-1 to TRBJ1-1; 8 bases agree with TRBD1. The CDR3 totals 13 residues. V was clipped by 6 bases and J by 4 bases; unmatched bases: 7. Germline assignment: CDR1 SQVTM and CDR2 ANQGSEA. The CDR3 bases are TGCAGCGTAGGACAGGGTGGGTCCACTGAAGCTTTCTTT. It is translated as CSVGQGGSTEAFF.

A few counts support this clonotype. The CDR3 bases are TGCGCCAGCAGCCAATCCAGGGTTTCCTACGAGCAGTACTTC. This gives the protein CASSQSRVSYEQYF. The V call is TRBV4-3, the J call TRBJ2-7; D may be TRBD1 (5 bases). The germline V gene encodes CDR1 LGHNA and CDR2 YSLEER. The CDR3 has 14 amino acids. The ends were cut back, 2 bases at V and 1 base at J, with 9 bases in the middle.

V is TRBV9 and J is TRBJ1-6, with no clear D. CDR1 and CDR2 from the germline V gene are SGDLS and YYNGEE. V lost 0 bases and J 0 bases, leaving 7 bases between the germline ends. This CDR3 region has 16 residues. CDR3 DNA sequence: TGTGCCAGCAGCGTAGGGGCGAGCTCCTATAATTCACCCCTCCACTTT. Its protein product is CASSVGASSYNSPLHF.

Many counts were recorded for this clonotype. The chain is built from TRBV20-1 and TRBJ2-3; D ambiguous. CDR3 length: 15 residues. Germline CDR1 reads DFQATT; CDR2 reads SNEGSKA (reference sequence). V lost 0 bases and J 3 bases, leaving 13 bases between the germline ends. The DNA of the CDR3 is TGCAGTGCTAGAGAGCTGAGACGGTCGACAGATACGCAGTATTTT. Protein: CSARELRRSTDTQYF.

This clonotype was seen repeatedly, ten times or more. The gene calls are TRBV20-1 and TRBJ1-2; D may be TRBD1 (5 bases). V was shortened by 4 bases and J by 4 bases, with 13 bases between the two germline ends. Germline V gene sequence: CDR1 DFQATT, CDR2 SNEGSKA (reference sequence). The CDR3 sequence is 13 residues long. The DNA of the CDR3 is TGCAGTGCTATCCGGGACGGTCCCTATGGCTACACCTTC. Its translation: CSAIRDGPYGYTF.

CDR3 sequence: CASSRRDSYEQYF. The DNA for the CDR3 is TGTGCCAGCAGCCGGCGGGACTCCTACGAGCAGTACTTC. This rearrangement joins TRBV7-2 to TRBJ2-7, with TRBD2 as a possible D gene (6 bases). V lost 5 bases and J 0 bases, leaving 8 bases between the germline ends. This CDR3 is 13 amino acids long. Germline V gene lookup returns CDR1 SGHTA and CDR2 FQGNSA.

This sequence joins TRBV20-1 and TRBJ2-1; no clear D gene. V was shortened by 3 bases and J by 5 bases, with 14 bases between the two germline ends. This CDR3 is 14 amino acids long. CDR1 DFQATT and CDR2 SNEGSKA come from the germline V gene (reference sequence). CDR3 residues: CSASLWGSNNEQFF. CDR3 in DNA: TGCAGTGCTAGTTTGTGGGGATCCAACAATGAGCAGTTCTTC.

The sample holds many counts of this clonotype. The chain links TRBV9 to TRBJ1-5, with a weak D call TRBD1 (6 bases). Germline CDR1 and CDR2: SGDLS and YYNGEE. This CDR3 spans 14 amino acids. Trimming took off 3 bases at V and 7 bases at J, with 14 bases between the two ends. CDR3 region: CASSAVAGEQPQHF. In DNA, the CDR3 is TGTGCCAGCAGCGCGGTGGCAGGGGAGCAGCCCCAGCATTTT. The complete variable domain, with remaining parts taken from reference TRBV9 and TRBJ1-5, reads DSGVTQTPKHLITATGQRVTLRCSPRSGDLSVYWYQQSLDQGLQFLIQYYNGEERAKGNILERFSAQQFPDLHSELNLSSLELGDSALYFCASSAVAGEQPQHFGDGTRLSIL.

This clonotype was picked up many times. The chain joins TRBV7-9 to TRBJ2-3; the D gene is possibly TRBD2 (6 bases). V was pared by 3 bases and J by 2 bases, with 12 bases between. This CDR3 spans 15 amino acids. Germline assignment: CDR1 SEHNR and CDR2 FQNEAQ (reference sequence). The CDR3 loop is CASSFDGRYTDTQYF. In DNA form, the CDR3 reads TGTGCCAGCAGCTTCGACGGGAGATACACAGATACGCAGTATTTT.

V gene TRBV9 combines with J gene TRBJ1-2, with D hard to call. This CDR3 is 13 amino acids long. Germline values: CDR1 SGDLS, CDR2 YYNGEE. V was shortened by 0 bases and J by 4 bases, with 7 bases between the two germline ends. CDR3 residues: CASSVAISYGYTF. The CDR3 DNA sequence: TGTGCCAGCAGCGTAGCGATTAGCTATGGCTACACCTTC.

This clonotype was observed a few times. In DNA, the CDR3 is TGTGCCATCAGTGAGTCGGAGTCTTTCTCTGGAAACACCATATATTTT. The encoded protein is CAISESESFSGNTIYF. The rearrangement links TRBV10-3 to TRBJ1-3; D is undetermined. This CDR3 is built from 16 residues. V was pared by 0 bases and J by 0 bases, with 9 bases between. The germline V gene has CDR1 ENHRY and CDR2 SYGVKD.

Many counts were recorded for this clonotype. CDR3 in amino acids: CASSQVSDRLTPSTDTQYF. CDR3 nucleotide sequence: TGCGCCAGCAGCCAAGTGTCGGACAGGCTAACACCTAGCACAGATACGCAGTATTTT. The rearrangement uses TRBV4-1 and TRBJ2-3, with 7 nucleotides matching TRBD1. Unmatched junction bases numbered 13, after V lost 1 base and J lost 0 bases. CDR1 and CDR2 from the germline V gene are MGHRA and YSYEKL. The CDR3 consists of 19 residues.

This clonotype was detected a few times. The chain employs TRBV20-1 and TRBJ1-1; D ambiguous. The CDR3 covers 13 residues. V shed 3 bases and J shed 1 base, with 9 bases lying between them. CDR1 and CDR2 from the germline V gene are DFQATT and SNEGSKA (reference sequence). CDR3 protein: CSARGSPNTEAFF. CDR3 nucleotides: TGCAGTGCTAGGGGATCTCCGAACACTGAAGCTTTCTTT.

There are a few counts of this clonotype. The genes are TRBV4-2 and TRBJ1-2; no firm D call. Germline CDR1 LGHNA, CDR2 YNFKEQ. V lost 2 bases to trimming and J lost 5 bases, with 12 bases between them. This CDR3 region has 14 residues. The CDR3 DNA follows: TGTGCCAGCAGCCAACTGGTCGATTTTTATGGCTACACCTTC. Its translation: CASSQLVDFYGYTF.

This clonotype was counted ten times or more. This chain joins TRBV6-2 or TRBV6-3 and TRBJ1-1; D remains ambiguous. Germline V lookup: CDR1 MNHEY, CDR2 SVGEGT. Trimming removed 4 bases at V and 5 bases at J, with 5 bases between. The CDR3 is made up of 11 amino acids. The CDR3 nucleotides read TGTGCCAGCAGTTTCCCAACTGAAGCTTTCTTT. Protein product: CASSFPTEAFF.

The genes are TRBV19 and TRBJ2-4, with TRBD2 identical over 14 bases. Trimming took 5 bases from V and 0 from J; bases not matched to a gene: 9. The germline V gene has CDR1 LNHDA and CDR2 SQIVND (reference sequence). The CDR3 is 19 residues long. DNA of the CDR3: TGTGCCAGTAGTCCGGGACTAGCGGGGGACCTCTTAGCCAAAAACATTCAGTACTTC. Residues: CASSPGLAGDLLAKNIQYF.